This T cell receptor (beta chain) was profiled in a study of blood T cells in healthy people across ages. The wider study: Template switching retrieved approximately one barcoded beta molecule for each two T cells.

Study-wide points: Estimated diversity across one million T cells was deemed an underestimate. Diversity of TCR beta per million T cells declined in a roughly linear way with age.

Note on this clonotype: What it binds is not known.

With 2 bases removed from V and 1 base from J, the gap between germline ends came to 11 bases. This CDR3 is 15 amino acids long. Germline V CDR1 and CDR2: SGHTA, FQGNSA. Together with a sample-barcoded 5' primer, a J-beta primer mix was included in a second PCR lasting roughly 6 to 12 cycles. Unique molecular identifiers of 12 random nucleotides labeled each cDNA. TCRdb independently ran MiXCR on the 5' RACE reads; one entry per CDR3 protein. Of about 640,000 distinct CDR3 sequences listed, approximately 30% were seen once; the top ten hold approximately 15%. The source is a woman aged 80 or older in good health. The sample consisted of blood. V usage is TRBV7-2 and J usage is TRBJ1-1, with TRBD1 as a possible D gene (5 bases). In nucleotides, the CDR3 is TGTGCCAGCAGCTTATCAGGGCCTGGGAACACTGAAGCTTTCTTT. This translates into CASSLSGPGNTEAFF.